This T cell receptor (beta chain) was profiled in a study of CD8 T cells in Susac syndrome. The CDR3 spans 14 residues. V was pared by 4 bases and J by 2 bases, with 12 bases between. The germline CDR1 and CDR2 sequences are DFQATT and SNEGSKA (reference sequence). The RNA input was roughly 0.45 to 1 ug, and it was reverse transcribed with random hexamers. Coverage of TCR beta CDR3 amplification by immunoSEQ multiplex PCR extended to 54 Vbeta and 13 Jbeta. TCRdb redid the calling of the immunoSEQ multiplex PCR reads with MiXCR, one entry per CDR3 protein. Of about 300,000 distinct CDR3 sequences listed, roughly 85% are singletons. The patients who served as multiple sclerosis controls were treatment-naive and had stable or active relapsing-remitting disease that fulfilled the revised McDonald criteria.

Sequences were obtained from CD8+ T cells from PBMCs. The sequence was collected from a human donor with multiple sclerosis. This sequence joins TRBV20-1 and TRBJ1-3; D is undetermined. CDR3 in DNA: TGCAGTGCTATTGGCACGTCGCCTGGAAACACCATATATTTT. Amino acid sequence: CSAIGTSPGNTIYF.